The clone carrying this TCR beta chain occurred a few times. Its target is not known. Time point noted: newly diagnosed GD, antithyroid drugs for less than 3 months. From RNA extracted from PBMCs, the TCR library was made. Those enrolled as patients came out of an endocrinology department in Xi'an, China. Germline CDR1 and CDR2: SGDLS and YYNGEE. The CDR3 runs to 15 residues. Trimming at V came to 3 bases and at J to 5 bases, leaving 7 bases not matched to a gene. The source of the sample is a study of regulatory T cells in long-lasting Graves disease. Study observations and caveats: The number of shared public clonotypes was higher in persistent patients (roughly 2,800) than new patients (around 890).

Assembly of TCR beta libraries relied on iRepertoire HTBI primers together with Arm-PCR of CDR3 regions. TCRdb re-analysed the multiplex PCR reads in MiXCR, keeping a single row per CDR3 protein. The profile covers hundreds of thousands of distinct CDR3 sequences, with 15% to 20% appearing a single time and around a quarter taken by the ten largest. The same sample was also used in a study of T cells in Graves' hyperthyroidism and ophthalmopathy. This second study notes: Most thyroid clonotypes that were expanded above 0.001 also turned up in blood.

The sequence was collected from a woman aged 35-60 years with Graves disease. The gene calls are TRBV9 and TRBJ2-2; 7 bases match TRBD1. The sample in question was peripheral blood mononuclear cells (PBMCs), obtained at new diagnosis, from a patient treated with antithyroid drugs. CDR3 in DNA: TGTGCCAGCAGCGGACAGGGCCAGGAGACCGGGGAGCTGTTTTTT. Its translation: CASSGQGQETGELFF.